Below, 25 T cell receptor beta chains from the same sample are listed, as sequenced in a study of blood T cell repertoires in COVID-19. Repertoires were generated with immunoSEQ multiplex PCR, while TCRdb's copy carries only in-frame clones and drops some. The sample shows 250,000 to 350,000 clones, around 90% of them seen only once. The sequenced sample was PBMCs or T cells enriched from blood (not recorded which). All receptors come from a woman in her twenties or thirties who had recovered from COVID-19.

The rearrangement joins TRBV28 to TRBJ1-2; 8 bases are shared with TRBD1. This CDR3 is built from 17 residues. V lost 5 bases and J lost 3; bases outside the gene matches: 14. CDR1 is MDHEN and CDR2 is SYDVKM in the germline V gene. CDR3 amino acids: CASSVLRQGPYYYGYTF. The CDR3 bases are TGTGCCAGCAGTGTTCTACGACAGGGGCCCTACTACTATGGCTACACCTTC.

V usage is TRBV9 and J usage is TRBJ1-1; 7 bases fit TRBD1. Germline V CDR1 and CDR2: SGDLS, YYNGEE. The CDR3 runs to 14 residues. V lost 4 bases to trimming and J lost 10 bases; unmatched junction nucleotides: 13. CDR3 nucleotides: TGTGCCAGCAGCCCGGGGGACAGTTGGTTTTCAGCTTTCTTT. Protein product: CASSPGDSWFSAFF. Full variable domain (remainder filled in from reference TRBV9 and TRBJ1-1): DSGVTQTPKHLITATGQRVTLRCSPRSGDLSVYWYQQSLDQGLQFLIQYYNGEERAKGNILERFSAQQFPDLHSELNLSSLELGDSALYFCASSPGDSWFSAFFGQGTRLTVV.

In DNA, the CDR3 is TGTGCCAGCAGCTCACTCGTCTCTGGGGCCAACGTCCTGACTTTC. It codes for CASSSLVSGANVLTF. The chain joins TRBV7-9 to TRBJ2-6, with D unresolved. The germline gives CDR1 SEHNR, CDR2 FQNEAQ (reference sequence). The germline V and J ends were trimmed by 4 bases and 0 bases, with 7 bases remaining between them. The CDR3 contains 15 residues.

This sequence joins TRBV9 and TRBJ2-3, with D perhaps TRBD2 (5 bases). V was shortened by 4 bases and J by 2 bases, with 17 bases between the two germline ends. Germline CDR1 and CDR2: SGDLS and YYNGEE. CDR3 length: 16 residues. CDR3 bases: TGTGCCAGCAGCTCCGACGGGGTAACCGCCACAGATACGCAGTATTTT. Its translation is CASSSDGVTATDTQYF. Filled out from reference TRBV9 and TRBJ2-3, the complete variable domain reads DSGVTQTPKHLITATGQRVTLRCSPRSGDLSVYWYQQSLDQGLQFLIQYYNGEERAKGNILERFSAQQFPDLHSELNLSSLELGDSALYFCASSSDGVTATDTQYFGPGTRLTVL.

V and J are TRBV27 and TRBJ2-7; tentative D call: TRBD1 (6 bases). V was clipped by 5 bases and J by 3 bases, with 11 bases between them. The germline V gene has CDR1 MNHEY and CDR2 SMNVEV (reference sequence). The CDR3 is 13 residues long. Here the CDR3 DNA reads TGTGCCAGCAGTAGGGACATAAGCTACGAGCAGTACTTC. Protein product: CASSRDISYEQYF.

The rearrangement links TRBV18 to TRBJ2-2; TRBD1 agrees at 8 bases. V trimming: 4 bases; J trimming: 5 bases; junction bases outside the gene matches: 12. This CDR3 is 17 amino acids long. Germline CDR1 reads KGHSH; CDR2 reads LQKENI. CDR3 coding DNA: TGTGCCAGCTCACAAGGCCCTCAGGGGGCAAAGACCGGGGAGCTGTTTTTT. It specifies CASSQGPQGAKTGELFF. The full variable domain, its missing parts supplied by reference TRBV18 and TRBJ2-2, is NAGVMQNPRHLVRRRGQEARLRCSPMKGHSHVYWYRQLPEEGLKFMVYLQKENIIDESGMPKERFSAEFPKEGPSILRIQQVVRGDSAAYFCASSQGPQGAKTGELFFGEGSRLTVL.

This chain links TRBV7-6 with TRBJ2-1, with D perhaps matching TRBD2 (6 bases). From germline, CDR1 is SGHVS and CDR2 FNYEAQ. Between the trimmed V and J ends, which lost 2 bases and 3 bases, there was a span of 17 bases. This CDR3 contains 17 residues. In DNA, the CDR3 is TGTGCCAGCAGCTTAAAAGCGGGCAACCCGAACTACAATGAGCAGTTCTTC. The encoded protein is CASSLKAGNPNYNEQFF. Filled out from reference TRBV7-6 and TRBJ2-1, the complete variable domain reads GAGVSQSPRYKVTKRGQDVALRCDPISGHVSLYWYRQALGQGPEFLTYFNYEAQQDKSGLPNDRFSAERPEGSISTLTIQRTEQRDSAMYRCASSLKAGNPNYNEQFFGPGTRLTVL.

The J gene is TRBJ2-7, the V gene TRBV18; a possible D gene is TRBD1 (6 bases). Per the germline V gene, CDR1 is KGHSH and CDR2 is LQKENI. The CDR3 length is 13 residues. Trimming stripped 6 bases from V and 7 bases from J, with 16 bases between. The CDR3 protein is CASSLRSGEEQYF. The CDR3 region has the DNA TGTGCCAGCTCCCTGAGGTCAGGGGAAGAGCAGTACTTC.

A few counts support this clone. The chain employs TRBV6-2 or TRBV6-3 and TRBJ2-7; possibly TRBD2 for D (6 bases). The CDR3 totals 18 residues. V gave up 6 bases and J gave up 7 bases, with 31 bases separating them. CDR1 and CDR2 from the germline V gene are MNHEY and SVGEGT. CDR3 sequence: CASSRRVQGRRAREEQYF. The DNA for the CDR3 is TGTGCCAGCAGCCGCCGCGTCCAGGGCCGACGCGCGCGGGAAGAGCAGTACTTC.

This clone was found once. The rearrangement links TRBV11-1 to TRBJ2-7, with 10 bases that match TRBD1. Germline assignment: CDR1 SGHAT and CDR2 FQDESV (reference sequence). V was clipped by 7 bases and J by 2 bases; unmatched bases: 8. CDR3 length equals 15 residues. Here the CDR3 DNA reads TGTGCCAGCACAAGGACAGGGGGGTCAACCTACGAGCAGTACTTC. Its protein is CASTRTGGSTYEQYF.

This chain links TRBV9 with TRBJ1-6; TRBD1 might be the D (5 bases). The V and J ends lost 4 bases and 0 bases respectively, with 14 bases between them. Germline assignment: CDR1 SGDLS and CDR2 YYNGEE. The CDR3 has 17 residues. CDR3 in DNA: TGTGCCAGCAGCTTCAGGGCCCTGAGCTCCTATAATTCACCCCTCCACTTT. Amino acids: CASSFRALSSYNSPLHF.

The chain is built from TRBV3-1 (or the pseudogene TRBV3-2) and TRBJ2-1, with 10 bases aligning to TRBD2. Germline CDR1 LGHDT, CDR2 YNNKEL (reference sequence). CDR3 length equals 14 residues. Trimming took 3 bases from V and 10 from J; bases not matched to a gene: 6. The CDR3 DNA is TGTGCCAGCAGCCATACTAGCGGGACCGGAGAGCAGTTCTTC. Protein: CASSHTSGTGEQFF.

This clone appeared once. As DNA, the CDR3 is TGCGCCAGCAGCCCGCGGACTAGCGTCTACAATGAGCAGTTCTTC. It codes for CASSPRTSVYNEQFF. The V and J genes are TRBV5-1 and TRBJ2-1, with TRBD2 identical over 9 bases. The CDR3 extends over 15 amino acids. Per germline, CDR1 SGHRS and CDR2 YFSETQ. J lost 3 bases, V lost 4 bases, and 5 bases had no gene match.

In this sample, this clone turned up once. The chain recombines TRBV5-1 with TRBJ1-1; 8 nucleotides line up with TRBD1. With 2 bases clipped from V and 5 bases from J, the junction kept 5 bases outside the gene matches. CDR3 length: 14 amino acids. The germline V gene has CDR1 SGHRS and CDR2 YFSETQ. In DNA, the CDR3 is TGCGCCAGCAGCTTCTGGACAGGGCAGACTGAAGCTTTCTTT. This sequence encodes CASSFWTGQTEAFF.

The chain couples TRBV2 to TRBJ1-6; 7 nucleotides agree with TRBD1. CDR1 is SNHLY, CDR2 FYNNEI, per germline. The V gene end was trimmed by 0 bases and the J gene end by 10 bases; junction bases not matched to a gene: 15. The CDR3 is made up of 18 amino acids. For the CDR3, the DNA is TGTGCCAGCAGTGAAGCCCCTGGACAGGTTCGAACGCGGTCACCCCTCCACTTT. It is translated as CASSEAPGQVRTRSPLHF.

This chain links TRBV7-2 with TRBJ2-3, with unresolved D. The germline V and J ends were trimmed by 5 bases and 0 bases, with 6 bases remaining between them. Germline V gene lookup returns CDR1 SGHTA and CDR2 FQGNSA. This CDR3 contains 13 residues. The CDR3 spells CASSPPSTDTQYF. The CDR3 coding sequence is TGTGCCAGCAGCCCTCCTAGCACAGATACGCAGTATTTT. The full variable domain, in which reference TRBV7-2 and TRBJ2-3 provide the parts outside the CDR3, is GAGVSQSPSNKVTEKGKDVELRCDPISGHTALYWYRQSLGQGLEFLIYFQGNSAPDKSGLPSDRFSAERTGGSVSTLTIQRTQQEDSAVYLCASSPPSTDTQYFGPGTRLTVL.

The chain employs TRBV28 and TRBJ1-5; 9 nucleotides match TRBD1. CDR1 and CDR2 (germline): MDHEN, SYDVKM. CDR3 length: 17 amino acids. Unmatched junction bases numbered 6, after V lost 3 bases and J lost 0 bases. The CDR3 region has the DNA TGTGCCAGCAGTTTGTATAGGACAGGGGATAGCAATCAGCCCCAGCATTTT. This encodes CASSLYRTGDSNQPQHF.

V and J are TRBV3-1 (or the pseudogene TRBV3-2) and TRBJ1-6, with 10 bases that match TRBD1. CDR3 length: 16 amino acids. The V gene's germline CDR1 is LGHDT and CDR2 YNNKEL (reference sequence). The J segment lost 5 bases and the V segment lost 1 base, leaving 2 bases of the junction unmatched. The CDR3 protein is CASSQVGQGDNSPLHF. CDR3 DNA sequence: TGTGCCAGCAGCCAAGTTGGACAGGGGGATAATTCACCCCTCCACTTT.

This chain uses TRBV28 with TRBJ1-2; 8 nucleotides line up with TRBD1. CDR3 length: 15 residues. V trimming: 6 bases; J trimming: 8 bases; junction bases outside the gene matches: 14. From germline, CDR1 is MDHEN and CDR2 SYDVKM. CDR3 DNA: TGTGCCAGCAGCCCCCTTGACAGGGGCCTCGCGGGCTACACCTTC. Encoded protein: CASSPLDRGLAGYTF.

The J gene is TRBJ1-6, the V gene TRBV14; 9 bases fit TRBD1. Germline V gene sequence: CDR1 SGHDN, CDR2 FVKESK. This CDR3 region has 14 residues. V trimming: 5 bases; J trimming: 7 bases; junction bases outside the gene matches: 3. CDR3 protein: CASSLQGANSPLHF. In DNA, the CDR3 is TGTGCCAGCAGCTTACAGGGGGCGAATTCACCCCTCCACTTT.

This chain connects TRBV18 to TRBJ2-4; D unclear. Trimming shortened V by 6 bases and J by 3 bases, and 21 bases separated the two germline ends. The germline V gene has CDR1 KGHSH and CDR2 LQKENI. The CDR3 sequence is 17 residues long. In DNA, the CDR3 is TGTGCCAGCTCGCGGAAACTGAACAACGACGACAAAAACATTCAGTACTTC. It translates to CASSRKLNNDDKNIQYF.

The V gene is TRBV9, the J gene TRBJ2-3; TRBD1 is a possible D gene (6 bases). The CDR3 sequence is 14 residues long. The germline gives CDR1 SGDLS, CDR2 YYNGEE. Trimming cost V 3 bases and J 2 bases, with 10 bases left between them. This chain's CDR3 is CASSDRDTTDTQYF. CDR3 in DNA: TGTGCCAGCAGCGACCGGGACACCACAGATACGCAGTATTTT.

This chain uses TRBV19 with TRBJ1-5; 8 bases are shared with TRBD1. This CDR3 is built from 14 residues. Germline-derived CDR1 and CDR2 are LNHDA and SQIVND (reference sequence). V shed 10 bases, J shed 0 bases, and the junction held 5 bases outside the gene matches. The DNA for the CDR3 is TGTGCCACTAGGACAGGGAATAGCAATCAGCCCCAGCATTTT. Protein sequence: CATRTGNSNQPQHF.

The J gene is TRBJ1-3, the V gene TRBV4-1, with D perhaps matching TRBD1 (5 bases). With 0 bases removed from V and 4 bases from J, the gap between germline ends came to 13 bases. Germline CDR1 and CDR2: MGHRA and YSYEKL. The CDR3 consists of 16 residues. CDR3 sequence: CASSQERQGGGNTIYF. In nucleotides, the CDR3 is TGCGCCAGCAGCCAAGAACGGCAGGGTGGGGGAAACACCATATATTTT.

The chain carries TRBV29-1 and TRBJ2-3; D not certain. The CDR3 loop spans 13 amino acids. Deletions cut 6 bases from V and 0 bases from J, with 10 bases between. In germline, CDR1 is SQVTM, CDR2 ANQGSEA. The DNA of the CDR3 is TGCAGCGTCCACATGACAAGCACAGATACGCAGTATTTT. This codes for CSVHMTSTDTQYF.